This TCR beta chain originates from a study of blood T cell repertoires in COVID-19. For the study at large: PBMCs, B-cell-depleted T cells, or T cells were the source of the cDNA or gDNA that made up the material.

Per the authors' pipeline: Amplified reference gene primers provided the basis for estimating nucleated cell counts. Profiling relied on immunoSEQ multiplex PCR, and the TCRdb table lists in-frame clones only, not all of them. The V and J calls and clone size are taken from that table; D and trimming were inferred from the DNA. Of roughly 100,000 clones in the sample, around 84% were seen once. CDR1 is MDHEN and CDR2 is SYDVKM in the germline V gene. This CDR3 comprises 19 residues. J was trimmed by 8 bases and V by 6 bases; bases with no gene match: 18. This clone has only a few counts. The receptor was derived from a woman of 80 years or more with acute or convalescent COVID-19. The sample consisted of peripheral blood. The chain carries TRBV28 and TRBJ2-2; 13 bases map to TRBD2. The CDR3 here is CASSSSLRGTSGVRGELFF. The CDR3 nucleotides read TGTGCCAGCAGCTCCTCTTTGCGAGGGACTAGCGGGGTCAGGGGGGAGCTGTTTTTT.